The clone carrying this T cell receptor beta chain turned up a few times. TCRdb re-derived calls from the RT-PCR reads in MiXCR, one entry per CDR3 protein. Here the sample spans about 680,000 distinct CDR3 sequences, 14% being singletons. The ends were cut back, 0 bases at V and 2 bases at J, with 11 bases in the middle. The CDR3 totals 15 residues. The germline V gene has CDR1 MNHNY and CDR2 SVGAGI (reference sequence). Sample: memory CD4+ T cells from blood. This TCR came from a female donor in good health, serving as a healthy control. J is TRBJ2-7 and V is TRBV6-6; D remains ambiguous. CDR3 sequence reads: CASSYSSDFTYEQYF. The CDR3 nucleotides are TGTGCCAGCAGTTACTCTAGTGACTTTACCTACGAGCAGTACTTC.